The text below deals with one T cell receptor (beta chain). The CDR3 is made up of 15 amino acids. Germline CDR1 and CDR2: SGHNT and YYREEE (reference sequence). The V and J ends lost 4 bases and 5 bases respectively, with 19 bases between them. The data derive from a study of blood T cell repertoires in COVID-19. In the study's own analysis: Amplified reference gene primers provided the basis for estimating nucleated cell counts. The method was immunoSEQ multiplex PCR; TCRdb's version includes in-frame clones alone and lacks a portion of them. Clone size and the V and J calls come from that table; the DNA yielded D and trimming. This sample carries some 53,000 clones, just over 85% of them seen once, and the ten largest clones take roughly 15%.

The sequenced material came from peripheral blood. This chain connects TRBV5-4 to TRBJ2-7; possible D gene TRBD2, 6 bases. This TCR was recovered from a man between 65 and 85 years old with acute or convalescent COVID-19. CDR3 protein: CASSPGGGNQDEQYF. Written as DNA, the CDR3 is TGTGCCAGCAGCCCGGGTGGGGGGAATCAGGACGAGCAGTACTTC.